Included here is one TCR beta chain sequence, with context. The sample comes from a study of blood T cell repertoires in COVID-19. Measured with immunoSEQ multiplex PCR; TCRdb has only the in-frame clones, and not every one. This sample has 150,000 to 250,000 clones, with 70% to 85% found just once. The germline gives CDR1 MRHNA, CDR2 SNTAGT. Trimming stripped 6 bases from V and 3 bases from J, with 5 bases between. The CDR3 contains 12 residues. This TCR was recovered from a human donor with acute or convalescent COVID-19. The donor label of this sample is uncertain. The source material was peripheral blood. The chain links TRBV6-4 to TRBJ2-2; perhaps TRBD1 as D (5 bases). This CDR3 reads CASSRDTGELFF. The CDR3 region has the DNA TGTGCCAGCAGCAGGGACACCGGGGAGCTGTTTTTT.